One sample yielded the 10 T cell receptor beta chains listed below, sequenced in a study of cytomegalovirus exposure and HLA in healthy donors. The study ran its PCR with 60 Vbeta and 13 Jbeta primers. Clones were read by immunoSEQ multiplex PCR, and TCRdb kept only the in-frame ones, dropping some. In the table there are tens of thousands of clones, roughly 80% of which are singletons. The sequenced material came from PBMCs. These TCRs come from a man aged 60-69 years in good health and CMV-seropositive.

The chain carries TRBV7-8 and TRBJ2-5, with TRBD2 matching over 7 bases. The CDR3 runs to 15 residues. From germline, CDR1 is SGHVS and CDR2 FQNEAQ. Trimming removed 3 bases from V and 4 bases from J; junction bases left unmatched: 8. The CDR3 DNA sequence: TGTGCCAGCAGCTTCCCGGGACCGGGGGGAGAGACCCAGTACTTC. It encodes CASSFPGPGGETQYF.

The count of this clone is one. The chain couples TRBV2 to TRBJ2-7; D is perhaps TRBD1 (6 bases). Trimming left V 6 bases short and J 2 bases short, with 20 bases between. Germline-derived CDR1 and CDR2 are SNHLY and FYNNEI. This CDR3 spans 16 amino acids. The CDR3 reads CASSQAPGAYAYEQYF. The CDR3 nucleotides are TGTGCCAGCAGCCAAGCACCAGGGGCGTATGCCTACGAGCAGTACTTC.

The chain links TRBV10-3 to TRBJ2-1; 10 positions match TRBD2. This CDR3 spans 15 amino acids. V lost 6 bases, J lost 8 bases, and 10 bases stayed unmatched. Germline CDR1 ENHRY, CDR2 SYGVKD. CDR3: CAIREAGGPVYEQFF. In DNA form, the CDR3 reads TGTGCCATCAGGGAAGCGGGAGGGCCCGTCTATGAGCAGTTCTTC.

The chain uses TRBV6-5 and TRBJ2-1; TRBD2 matches at 12 bases. The CDR3 has 15 residues. The junction had 4 bases not matched to a gene; V was cut back by 6 bases and J by 4 bases. From germline, CDR1 is MNHEY and CDR2 SVGAGI. Written as DNA, the CDR3 is TGTGCCAGCAGGGGGACTAGCGGGTATTACAATGAGCAGTTCTTC. It codes for CASRGTSGYYNEQFF.

A few counts support this clone. The chain links TRBV11-2 to TRBJ1-6; D ambiguous. From germline, CDR1 is SGHAT and CDR2 FQNNGV. The length of the CDR3 is 14 residues. Between the trimmed V and J ends, which lost 3 bases and 10 bases, there was a span of 13 bases. In DNA form, the CDR3 reads TGTGCCAGCAGCTTTCGGGAGTGGGGATCACCCCTCCACTTT. Its translation: CASSFREWGSPLHF.

This sequence joins TRBV15 and TRBJ2-5; TRBD1 aligns across 8 bases. This CDR3 contains 14 residues. Trimming took 1 base from V and 5 from J; bases not matched to a gene: 3. The germline V gene encodes CDR1 LNHNV and CDR2 YYDKDF (reference sequence). As DNA, the CDR3 is TGTGCCACCAGCAGAGGACAGGGGTTTGAGACCCAGTACTTC. This gives the protein CATSRGQGFETQYF.

The CDR3 nucleotides read TGTGCCAGCAGCTTGACAGGGTATACCTACGAGCAGTACTTC. Translation: CASSLTGYTYEQYF. The rearrangement joins TRBV5-8 to TRBJ2-7, with D possibly being TRBD1 (6 bases). The CDR3 covers 14 residues. Germline CDR1 reads SGHTS; CDR2 reads YDEGEE. Trimming stripped 1 base from V and 2 bases from J, with 10 bases between.

About this clone itself: A read error may account for a junction end that differs from germline. CDR3 region: CASSLAGRTNKKLFF. The DNA for the CDR3 is TGTGCCAGCAGCTTGGCAGGGCGGACTAATAAAAAACTGTTTTTT. The chain has TRBV5-4 and TRBJ1-4, with TRBD1 as a possible D gene (5 bases). Germline V gene sequence: CDR1 SGHNT, CDR2 YYREEE (reference sequence). This CDR3 region has 15 residues.

In its sample, this clone was seen a few times. The chain combines TRBV18 with TRBJ1-2; maybe TRBD1 (6 bases). With 2 bases removed from V and 5 bases from J, the gap between germline ends came to 9 bases. From germline, CDR1 is KGHSH and CDR2 LQKENI. The CDR3 has 13 residues. In DNA form, the CDR3 reads TGTGCCAGCTCACCAGGACAGACTTATGGCTACACCTTC. This sequence encodes CASSPGQTYGYTF.

This rearrangement joins TRBV6-1 to TRBJ1-5; 10 bases align to TRBD1. Per the germline V gene, CDR1 is MNHNS and CDR2 is SASEGT. The V segment lost 3 bases and the J segment 7 bases; nucleotides outside the gene matches: 6. The CDR3 runs 15 residues. The CDR3 DNA is TGTGCCAGCAGTGATCGGGACAGGGGCCTCCAGCCCCAGCATTTT. It yields the protein CASSDRDRGLQPQHF.